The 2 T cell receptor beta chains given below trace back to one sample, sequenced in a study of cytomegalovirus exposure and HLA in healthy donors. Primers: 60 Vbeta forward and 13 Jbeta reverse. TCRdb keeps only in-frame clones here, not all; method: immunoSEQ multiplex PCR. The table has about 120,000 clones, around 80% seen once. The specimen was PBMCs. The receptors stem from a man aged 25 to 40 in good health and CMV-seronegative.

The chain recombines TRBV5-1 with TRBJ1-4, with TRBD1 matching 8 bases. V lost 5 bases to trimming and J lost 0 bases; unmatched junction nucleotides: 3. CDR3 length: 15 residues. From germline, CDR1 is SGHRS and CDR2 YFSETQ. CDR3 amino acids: CASRGQVATNEKLFF. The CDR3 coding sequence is TGCGCCAGCAGGGGACAGGTCGCAACTAATGAAAAACTGTTTTTT.

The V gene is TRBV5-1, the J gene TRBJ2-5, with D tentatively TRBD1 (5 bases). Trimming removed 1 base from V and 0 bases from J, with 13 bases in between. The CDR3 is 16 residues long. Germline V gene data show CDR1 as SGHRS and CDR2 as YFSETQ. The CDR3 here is CASSLMRQRNQETQYF. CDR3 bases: TGCGCCAGCAGCTTGATGAGACAGAGAAACCAAGAGACCCAGTACTTC.